This T cell receptor (beta chain) stems from a study of blood T cells in healthy people across ages. V gave up 4 bases and J gave up 2 bases, with 10 bases separating them. The CDR3 runs 14 residues. CDR1 is SGHKS and CDR2 is YYEKEE in the germline V gene (reference sequence). Broader study findings: Investigators viewed diversity estimates from one million T cells as underestimates, the study reported. Fewer expanded clones and more diversity marked long-lived versus aged donors.

The second PCR ran about 6 to 12 cycles with a sample-barcoded 5' primer and J-beta primers. TCRdb called the 5' RACE reads again in MiXCR, with one record for every CDR3 protein. The sample consists of roughly 550,000 distinct CDR3 sequences, 24% of them appearing once. As for this clonotype: Antigen: not known.

This sample was shared with a second study, whose subject was T cells of mothers and their children. From that report: Persisting microchimeric T cell clones went undetected.

The genes are TRBV5-5 and TRBJ2-1; D is unclear. The clonotype was recovered from a boy between 10 and 17 years old in good health. The material sequenced was blood. This CDR3 is CASSIRAPYNEQFF. The CDR3 nucleotides read TGTGCCAGCAGCATCCGGGCCCCCTACAATGAGCAGTTCTTC.